A selection of T cell receptor beta chains follows, all from one sample in a study of shared clonotypes between healthy human individuals. The data were produced by immunoSEQ multiplex PCR, yet TCRdb's version contains in-frame clones alone and is incomplete. The sample records around 330,000 clones, about 74% being singletons. The specimen sequenced was memory CD4+ T cells sorted from blood. These receptors all stem from a man younger than 40 in good health. Each CDR3 is given with its conserved first and last residue. D genes are given only for firm matches. Clone size is stated in some rows and not others, as once, few, many or a class when expanded.

len	v_gene	d_gene	j_gene	abundance	CDR3nt	CDR3aa
11	TRBV20-1	.	TRBJ1-3	.	TGCAGTGCGGGAGCAGGAAACACCATATATTTT	CSAGAGNTIYF
17	TRBV4-1	TRBD2	TRBJ2-3	.	TGCGCCAGCAGCCACACTATAGCGGGAGGAGGCACAGATACGCAGTATTTT	CASSHTIAGGGTDTQYF
15	TRBV10-3	TRBD1	TRBJ2-5	.	TGTGCCATCAGTGAGGCTCAGGGGGCGGGCGAGACCCAGTACTTC	CAISEAQGAGETQYF
14	TRBV11-3	TRBD2	TRBJ2-5	.	TGTGCCAGCAGCTTTGGGGGAGGGAGGGAGACCCAGTACTTC	CASSFGGGRETQYF
15	TRBV2	.	TRBJ2-3	.	TGTGCCAGCAGTCCAACCGGGACACTCACAGATACGCAGTATTTT	CASSPTGTLTDTQYF
15	TRBV28	.	TRBJ2-1	few	TGTGCCAGCAGTATCCCGGGACCTCTCTACAATGAGCAGTTCTTC	CASSIPGPLYNEQFF
13	TRBV5-8	.	TRBJ2-5	.	TGTGCCAGCAGCTTGCAGAGTCGGGAGACCCAGTACTTC	CASSLQSRETQYF
16	TRBV7-9	.	TRBJ1-5	.	TGTGCCAGCAGCTTAGGACTTTGGGACTCTGATCAGCCCCAGCATTTT	CASSLGLWDSDQPQHF
14	TRBV7-2	.	TRBJ2-7	.	TGTGCCAGCAGCTTACTCCCCCAGAACTACGAGCAGTACTTC	CASSLLPQNYEQYF
16	TRBV5-4	.	TRBJ2-7	once	TGTGCCAGTTCAGGCAGCGGGATAAACCGAGGGGGCGAGCAGTACTTC	CASSGSGINRGGEQYF
13	TRBV5-1	.	TRBJ2-5	many	TGCGCCAGCAGCTTGGCCCAGCGAGAGACCCAGTACTTC	CASSLAQRETQYF
13	TRBV27	.	TRBJ2-7	few	TGTGCCAGCAGTTCAGGGGATAGCTACGAGCAGTACTTC	CASSSGDSYEQYF
12	TRBV5-6	.	TRBJ1-2	.	TGTGCCAGCAGCTCGGGAGAGCTTGGCTACACCTTC	CASSSGELGYTF
13	TRBV6-1	TRBD1	TRBJ1-5	.	TGTGCCAGCAGTAGGGACAGGGGAGGGCCCCAGCATTTT	CASSRDRGGPQHF
15	TRBV6-5	TRBD1	TRBJ1-3	.	TGTGCCAGCAGTTCCGGGGTAGGGGGCGGAAACACCATATATTTT	CASSSGVGGGNTIYF
17	TRBV15	.	TRBJ1-1	.	TGTGCCACCAGCAGAGATCCCCTTGGATTCCAGAACACTGAAGCTTTCTTT	CATSRDPLGFQNTEAFF
14	TRBV5-1	.	TRBJ2-1	many	TGCGCCAGCAGCCTCGGACATTCCGGCAATGAGCAGTTCTTC	CASSLGHSGNEQFF
11	TRBV6-5	.	TRBJ2-7	.	TGTGCCAGCAGCAGGACTGGCGAGCAGTACTTC	CASSRTGEQYF
15	TRBV7-8	TRBD2	TRBJ2-7	few	TGTGCCAGCAGCCAACCGACTAGCGGGAGTGGAGAGCAGTACTTC	CASSQPTSGSGEQYF
15	TRBV6-6	.	TRBJ1-1	.	TGTGCCAGCAGTACGTACGGTCTTGAGAACACTGAAGCTTTCTTT	CASSTYGLENTEAFF
18	TRBV5-1	TRBD2	TRBJ2-6	.	TGCGCCAGCAGCCGGGGACTAGCGGGAGGGTCTGGGGCCAACGTCCTGACTTTC	CASSRGLAGGSGANVLTF
14	TRBV18	TRBD1	TRBJ2-7	.	TGTGCCAGCTCACCCCCCGGACAGGCCTACGAGCAGTACTTC	CASSPPGQAYEQYF
16	TRBV18	TRBD2	TRBJ2-1	.	TGTGCCAGCTCACCAGTCTTCGGGAGGGCCTACAATGAGCAGTTCTTC	CASSPVFGRAYNEQFF
15	TRBV2	TRBD1	TRBJ2-6	.	TGTGCCAGCAGTGGGGACAGCTCTGGGGCCAACGTCCTGACTTTC	CASSGDSSGANVLTF
15	TRBV19	.	TRBJ1-4	.	TGTGCCAGTAGTACAGGGACCTCAGGGAATGAAAAACTGTTTTTT	CASSTGTSGNEKLFF
17	TRBV27	TRBD1	TRBJ2-6	.	TGTGCCAGCAGTGCTATAGGGGGCGTCTCTGGGGCCAACGTCCTGACTTTC	CASSAIGGVSGANVLTF
17	TRBV2	TRBD1	TRBJ2-6	many	TGTGCCAGCAGCCGACAGGGGGCGACCTCTGGGGCCAACGTCCTGACTTTC	CASSRQGATSGANVLTF
18	TRBV7-9	TRBD1	TRBJ1-3	many	TGTGCCAGCAGCCCAACAGCGTTGGGACAGCCCTCTGGAAACACCATATATTTT	CASSPTALGQPSGNTIYF
14	TRBV6-1	.	TRBJ2-5	.	TGTGCCAGCAGTGAAATTAGCGACTACGGGACCCAGTACTTC	CASSEISDYGTQYF